Each of the 14 T cell receptor beta chains below was sequenced from the same sample in a study of cytomegalovirus exposure and HLA in healthy donors. The PCR made use of 60 Vbeta and 13 Jbeta primers. Assay: immunoSEQ multiplex PCR; the TCRdb copy retains only in-frame clones and omits some. The table shows about 180,000 clones, with less than 85% occurring only once. Sequenced input: PBMCs. These receptors were collected from a man aged 18 to 29 in good health and CMV-seronegative.

The chain couples TRBV27 to TRBJ1-6; D might be TRBD1 (5 bases). V was shortened by 4 bases and J by 7 bases, with 8 bases between the two germline ends. Germline CDR1 and CDR2: MNHEY and SMNVEV (reference sequence). This CDR3 contains 13 residues. The CDR3 DNA is TGTGCCAGCAGTTCCCGGGGGAATTCACCCCTCCACTTT. Its translation is CASSSRGNSPLHF.

This rearrangement joins TRBV2 to TRBJ2-7; a possible D gene is TRBD2 (7 bases). CDR1 and CDR2 (germline): SNHLY, FYNNEI. The ends were cut back, 8 bases at V and 3 bases at J, with 26 bases in the middle. This CDR3 comprises 17 residues. In DNA form, the CDR3 reads TGTGCCAGCTCTGGGGGGGCCAGTGGTGGGATCCACTACGAGCAGTACTTC. Its protein is CASSGGASGGIHYEQYF. Looking up the rest from reference TRBV2 and TRBJ2-7 gives the full variable domain: EPEVTQTPSHQVTQMGQEVILRCVPISNHLYFYWYRQILGQKVEFLVSFYNNEISEKSEIFDDQFSVERPDGSNFTLKIRSTKLEDSAMYFCASSGGASGGIHYEQYFGPGTRLTVT.

V and J are TRBV19 and TRBJ2-5; weak D call: TRBD1 (5 bases). The germline V gene has CDR1 LNHDA and CDR2 SQIVND (reference sequence). This CDR3 contains 16 residues. Between the trimmed V and J ends, which lost 1 base and 0 bases, there was a span of 12 bases. The CDR3 protein is CASSIGGSGNQETQYF. The CDR3 nucleotides are TGTGCCAGTAGTATAGGGGGCAGTGGAAACCAAGAGACCCAGTACTTC.

The J gene is TRBJ2-1, the V gene TRBV5-1; 9 positions agree with TRBD1. After removal of 4 bases from V and 6 bases from J, the junction contained 8 bases not matched to a gene. The CDR3 totals 15 residues. CDR1 and CDR2 (germline): SGHRS, YFSETQ. The CDR3 coding sequence is TGCGCCAGCAGCACGGACAGGGGAGAGGGCAATGAGCAGTTCTTC. Amino acid sequence: CASSTDRGEGNEQFF.

The count of this clone is one. The chain joins TRBV9 to TRBJ2-6, with D unclear. Germline V gene sequence: CDR1 SGDLS, CDR2 YYNGEE. The CDR3 is 16 residues long. With 4 bases removed from V and 0 bases from J, the gap between germline ends came to 11 bases. The CDR3 is CASSSNTPSGANVLTF. CDR3 bases: TGTGCCAGCAGCTCAAACACACCCTCTGGGGCCAACGTCCTGACTTTC.

The V and J genes are TRBV4-2 and TRBJ2-7; 8 bases agree with TRBD2. Trimming took 1 base from V and 11 from J; bases not matched to a gene: 7. Germline V gene lookup returns CDR1 LGHNA and CDR2 YNFKEQ. CDR3 size: 13 residues. The CDR3 DNA is TGTGCCAGCAGCCAAGGGGTGGGTAGCGGGAAGTACTTC. The encoded protein is CASSQGVGSGKYF.

The V and J genes are TRBV18 and TRBJ2-2; D is unresolved. The CDR3 is 17 residues long. V was pared by 3 bases and J by 4 bases, with 18 bases between. Germline V lookup: CDR1 KGHSH, CDR2 LQKENI. Written as DNA, the CDR3 is TGTGCCAGCTCACCCCTTGACTCCACCCGACCCACCGGGGAGCTGTTTTTT. It translates to CASSPLDSTRPTGELFF. The full variable domain, rest sourced from reference TRBV18 and TRBJ2-2, is NAGVMQNPRHLVRRRGQEARLRCSPMKGHSHVYWYRQLPEEGLKFMVYLQKENIIDESGMPKERFSAEFPKEGPSILRIQQVVRGDSAAYFCASSPLDSTRPTGELFFGEGSRLTVL.

The rearrangement joins TRBV11-2 to TRBJ2-1, with 9 bases that match TRBD2. This CDR3 has 13 residues. Per germline, CDR1 SGHAT and CDR2 FQNNGV. The junction had 4 bases not matched to a gene; V was cut back by 0 bases and J by 13 bases. CDR3 coding DNA: TGTGCCAGCAGCTTAGATGCGGGGGGGCGTCAGTTCTTC. This encodes CASSLDAGGRQFF.

The rearrangement joins TRBV29-1 to TRBJ2-5; TRBD2 is a possible D gene (5 bases). Germline-derived CDR1 and CDR2 are SQVTM and ANQGSEA. Trimming stripped 2 bases from V and 7 bases from J, with 11 bases between. The CDR3 contains 12 residues. DNA for the CDR3: TGCAGCGTTGAATGGGAGATAGGGACCCAGTACTTC. Amino acid sequence: CSVEWEIGTQYF. Combining the CDR3 with reference TRBV29-1 and TRBJ2-5 gives the whole variable domain SAVISQKPSRDICQRGTSLTIQCQVDSQVTMMFWYRQQPGQSLTLIATANQGSEATYESGFVIDKFPISRPNLTFSTLTVSNMSPEDSSIYLCSVEWEIGTQYFGPGTRLLVL.

The chain combines TRBV7-9 with TRBJ1-6, with 10 bases fitting TRBD1. Germline V lookup: CDR1 SEHNR, CDR2 FQNEAQ (reference sequence). This CDR3 has 14 amino acids. With 5 bases clipped from V and 7 bases from J, the junction kept 2 bases outside the gene matches. CDR3 amino acids: CASSRTGGNSPLHF. The CDR3 coding sequence is TGTGCCAGCAGCCGGACAGGGGGGAATTCACCCCTCCACTTT.

The chain carries TRBV28 and TRBJ2-1; 7 bases line up with TRBD1. The CDR3 extends over 17 amino acids. V shed 5 bases and J 4 bases; nucleotides not matched to a gene: 14. Per the germline V gene, CDR1 is MDHEN and CDR2 is SYDVKM. This CDR3 is CASSRNSGTVVYNEQFF. The CDR3 nucleotides read TGTGCCAGCAGTCGAAACTCCGGGACAGTAGTATACAATGAGCAGTTCTTC. Drawing the rest from reference TRBV28 and TRBJ2-1, the complete variable domain is DVKVTQSSRYLVKRTGEKVFLECVQDMDHENMFWYRQDPGLGLRLIYFSYDVKMKEKGDIPEGYSVSREKKERFSLILESASTNQTSMYLCASSRNSGTVVYNEQFFGPGTRLTVL.

The chain links TRBV13 to TRBJ1-2, with D unresolved. The CDR3 runs 13 residues. Germline V gene sequence: CDR1 PRHDT, CDR2 FYEKMQ (reference sequence). V shed 6 bases and J shed 7 bases, with 15 bases lying between them. The CDR3 loop reads CASSALTRGGYTF. In DNA form, the CDR3 reads TGTGCCAGCAGTGCCCTCACCCGGGGTGGCTACACCTTC.

The chain joins TRBV7-2 to TRBJ2-3, with TRBD2 identical over 10 bases. Germline V gene data show CDR1 as SGHTA and CDR2 as FQGNSA. The CDR3 runs to 14 residues. V lost 3 bases, J lost 5 bases, and 2 bases stayed unmatched. The CDR3 DNA sequence: TGTGCCAGCAGCTTCTCTAGCGGGAGAGATACGCAGTATTTT. This codes for CASSFSSGRDTQYF.

CDR3 coding DNA: TGCGCCAGCAGCTTGGGGCTACTAGCGGAGACGACCGGGGAGCTGTTTTTT. This encodes CASSLGLLAETTGELFF. The rearrangement joins TRBV5-1 to TRBJ2-2; 8 nucleotides line up with TRBD2. The length of the CDR3 is 17 residues. Germline CDR1 reads SGHRS; CDR2 reads YFSETQ. Losses at the gene ends were 0 bases for V and 5 bases for J; bases not matched to a gene: 9. Full variable domain (outside the CDR3, taken from reference TRBV5-1 and TRBJ2-2): KAGVTQTPRYLIKTRGQQVTLSCSPISGHRSVSWYQQTPGQGLQFLFEYFSETQRNKGNFPGRFSGRQFSNSRSEMNVSTLELGDSALYLCASSLGLLAETTGELFFGEGSRLTVL.